One and the same sample provided the 21 T cell receptor beta chains below, sequenced in a study of cytomegalovirus exposure and HLA in healthy donors. PCR primers comprised 60 Vbeta and 13 Jbeta primers. Libraries were prepared by immunoSEQ multiplex PCR; TCRdb keeps only in-frame clonotypes and omits some of them. The sample yields roughly 130,000 clones, roughly 74% seen once. The sample taken for sequencing was PBMCs. These receptors came from a woman in her forties or fifties in good health and CMV-seropositive.

This rearrangement joins TRBV7-9 to TRBJ2-7, with 8 nucleotides matching TRBD1. After removal of 4 bases from V and 3 bases from J, the junction contained 11 bases not matched to a gene. This CDR3 has 16 residues. Germline CDR1 is SEHNR and CDR2 is FQNEAQ (reference sequence). This CDR3 is CASSSLQGAKDYEQYF. The CDR3 DNA sequence: TGTGCCAGCAGCTCGTTGCAGGGGGCAAAGGACTACGAGCAGTACTTC.

The V and J genes are TRBV6-1 and TRBJ2-7; D gene ambiguous. The V end was cut by 0 bases, the J end by 5 bases, with 11 bases between. The CDR3 loop spans 14 amino acids. Germline loops: CDR1 MNHNS, CDR2 SASEGT. The CDR3 coding sequence is TGTGCCAGCAGTGAAGCTCTAAGTGGAGACGAGCAGTACTTC. Its protein is CASSEALSGDEQYF.

The chain joins TRBV7-2 to TRBJ2-3, with 8 bases fitting TRBD2. The CDR3 consists of 13 residues. The germline V gene has CDR1 SGHTA and CDR2 FQGNSA. The V segment lost 5 bases and the J segment 6 bases; nucleotides outside the gene matches: 4. CDR3 amino acids: CASSPGLVDTQYF. CDR3 DNA: TGTGCCAGCAGCCCGGGACTAGTTGATACGCAGTATTTT. Variable domain in full (rest from reference TRBV7-2 and TRBJ2-3): GAGVSQSPSNKVTEKGKDVELRCDPISGHTALYWYRQSLGQGLEFLIYFQGNSAPDKSGLPSDRFSAERTGGSVSTLTIQRTQQEDSAVYLCASSPGLVDTQYFGPGTRLTVL.

This clone showed up just a few times. The same CDR3 is also encoded by other DNA sequences in this sample. J is TRBJ2-1 and V is TRBV5-1; unclear D gene. The CDR3 is made up of 13 amino acids. Trimming pared 3 bases from V and 0 bases from J, leaving 4 bases between. Germline CDR1 reads SGHRS; CDR2 reads YFSETQ. CDR3 loop: CASSSSSYNEQFF. CDR3 DNA: TGCGCCAGCAGCTCCAGCTCCTACAATGAGCAGTTCTTC.

This rearrangement joins TRBV4-3 to TRBJ2-5; the D gene is possibly TRBD2 (6 bases). Germline loops: CDR1 LGHNA, CDR2 YSLEER. The ends were cut back, 4 bases at V and 5 bases at J, with 14 bases in the middle. The CDR3 contains 14 residues. The CDR3 spells CASSLGTPRETQYF. The CDR3 nucleotides are TGCGCCAGCAGCCTCGGGACTCCAAGGGAGACCCAGTACTTC.

V is TRBV5-4 and J is TRBJ2-7; D is unclear. The germline V gene has CDR1 SGHNT and CDR2 YYREEE (reference sequence). V was cut by 6 bases and J by 6 bases, with 7 bases left in between. This CDR3 spans 10 amino acids. DNA of the CDR3: TGTGCCAGCATTCAGGCCGAGCAGTACTTC. Residues: CASIQAEQYF. The variable domain in full, with the rest retrieved from reference TRBV5-4 and TRBJ2-7, is ETGVTQSPTHLIKTRGQQVTLRCSSQSGHNTVSWYQQALGQGPQFIFQYYREEENGRGNFPPRFSGLQFPNYSSELNVNALELDDSALYLCASIQAEQYFGPGTRLTVT.

This clone was counted a few times. V is TRBV7-9 and J is TRBJ1-1; unclear D gene. This CDR3 has 14 residues. Germline CDR1 SEHNR, CDR2 FQNEAQ (reference sequence). The ends were cut back, 2 bases at V and 7 bases at J, with 14 bases in the middle. CDR3 in amino acids: CASSLPLNLNEAFF. As DNA, the CDR3 is TGTGCCAGCAGCTTACCCCTTAATCTTAATGAAGCTTTCTTT.

This clone has more than one count but fewer than ten. The chain carries TRBV5-8 and TRBJ1-2; the match to TRBD1 covers 8 bases. Germline CDR1 reads SGHTS; CDR2 reads YDEGEE. Germline trimming cut 5 bases from V and 3 bases from J; bases unmatched to any gene: 6. This CDR3 has 14 amino acids. The DNA for the CDR3 is TGTGCCAGCAGATGGACAGGGAGGGACTATGGCTACACCTTC. As protein: CASRWTGRDYGYTF.

This rearrangement joins TRBV30 to TRBJ2-3; tentatively, D is TRBD2 (5 bases). V was clipped by 1 base and J by 5 bases, with 16 bases between them. This CDR3 is built from 15 residues. Looked up from germline, CDR1 is GTSNPN and CDR2 is SVGIG (reference sequence). CDR3 residues: CAWSARWAREDTQYF. The CDR3 DNA follows: TGTGCCTGGAGTGCTCGATGGGCCCGGGAAGATACGCAGTATTTT.

This chain uses TRBV18 with TRBJ1-2, with 8 bases that match TRBD1. Germline CDR1 is KGHSH and CDR2 is LQKENI. CDR3 length: 13 residues. Trimming cost V 2 bases and J 7 bases; bases outside gene matches: 3. CDR3 sequence reads: CASSPGQGSGYTF. In nucleotides, the CDR3 is TGTGCCAGCTCACCAGGACAGGGAAGTGGCTACACCTTC. Supplemented by reference TRBV18 and TRBJ1-2, the full variable domain reads NAGVMQNPRHLVRRRGQEARLRCSPMKGHSHVYWYRQLPEEGLKFMVYLQKENIIDESGMPKERFSAEFPKEGPSILRIQQVVRGDSAAYFCASSPGQGSGYTFGSGTRLTVV.

The chain uses TRBV30 and TRBJ1-6, with 7 bases lining up with TRBD1. The ends lost 4 bases at V and 4 bases at J; junction bases unmatched: 10. The CDR3 is 16 amino acids. CDR1 GTSNPN and CDR2 SVGIG come from the germline V gene (reference sequence). DNA of the CDR3: TGTGCCTGGAATCGGGACAGTCCTTTTTATAATTCACCCCTCCACTTT. It codes for CAWNRDSPFYNSPLHF.

This chain joins TRBV6-5 and TRBJ1-1; D remains unclear. The CDR3 loop spans 13 amino acids. Germline loops: CDR1 MNHEY, CDR2 SVGAGI. Trimming took off 6 bases at V and 1 base at J, with 9 bases between the two ends. CDR3 protein: CASSNRGNTEAFF. The DNA of the CDR3 is TGTGCCAGCAGCAACCGGGGGAACACTGAAGCTTTCTTT.

This chain links TRBV5-1 with TRBJ1-3; 8 bases agree with TRBD1. Germline lookup yields CDR1 SGHRS and CDR2 YFSETQ. Trimming removed 0 bases from V and 4 bases from J; junction bases left unmatched: 3. This CDR3 has 15 amino acids. The CDR3 protein is CASSLGDRPGNTIYF. The DNA of the CDR3 is TGCGCCAGCAGCTTGGGGGACAGGCCGGGAAACACCATATATTTT.

This sequence joins TRBV11-3 and TRBJ2-5; D is unclear. V gave up 3 bases and J gave up 5 bases, with 10 bases separating them. The CDR3 totals 13 residues. Germline CDR1 is SGHNT and CDR2 is YENEEA. The CDR3 DNA reads TGTGCCAGCAGCTTGGTCGGGTTGGAGACCCAGTACTTC. This gives the protein CASSLVGLETQYF.

The rearrangement joins TRBV29-1 to TRBJ2-5, with TRBD2 identical over 8 bases. The CDR3 extends over 13 amino acids. The J segment lost 5 bases and the V segment lost 6 bases, leaving 8 bases of the junction unmatched. CDR1 and CDR2 from the germline V gene are SQVTM and ANQGSEA. The CDR3 loop reads CSVGAGAWETQYF. In nucleotides, the CDR3 is TGCAGCGTCGGAGCGGGGGCTTGGGAGACCCAGTACTTC.

This clone was found a few times. An end of the junction differs from the germline gene, which may be a read error. The chain links TRBV5-6 to TRBJ1-2; 8 bases map to TRBD1. The CDR3 is 17 residues long. Per the germline V gene, CDR1 is SGHDT and CDR2 is YYEEEE. The CDR3 region is CASSLWTGTGRNYGYPF. The CDR3 nucleotides are TGTGCCAGCAGCTTGTGGACAGGGACCGGCCGCAACTATGGCTACCCCTTC.

This clone occurred a few times. V and J are TRBV2 and TRBJ1-6; D call uncertain. Per germline, CDR1 SNHLY and CDR2 FYNNEI. The CDR3 covers 16 residues. V was shortened by 8 bases and J by 4 bases, with 18 bases between the two germline ends. The CDR3 loop reads CASASLGDIYNSPLHF. The DNA for the CDR3 is TGTGCCAGCGCATCTCTCGGGGATATTTATAATTCACCCCTCCACTTT.

This chain uses TRBV5-1 with TRBJ2-7; D is unresolved. CDR3 size: 14 residues. V was clipped by 4 bases and J by 1 base, with 12 bases between them. Per germline, CDR1 SGHRS and CDR2 YFSETQ. The CDR3 sequence is CASSPAGASYEQYF. The DNA of the CDR3 is TGCGCCAGCAGCCCCGCAGGCGCGTCCTACGAGCAGTACTTC. The whole variable domain, filled in from reference TRBV5-1 and TRBJ2-7, reads KAGVTQTPRYLIKTRGQQVTLSCSPISGHRSVSWYQQTPGQGLQFLFEYFSETQRNKGNFPGRFSGRQFSNSRSEMNVSTLELGDSALYLCASSPAGASYEQYFGPGTRLTVT.

This clone was observed a handful of times. The chain links TRBV6-5 to TRBJ1-1, with 7 bases matching TRBD1. V trimming: 4 bases; J trimming: 6 bases; junction bases outside the gene matches: 5. This CDR3 contains 13 residues. The germline V gene encodes CDR1 MNHEY and CDR2 SVGAGI. DNA for the CDR3: TGTGCCAGCAGTTCCCACAGGGGATCTGAAGCTTTCTTT. Translated: CASSSHRGSEAFF.

Points on this clone: The conserved final phenylalanine or tryptophan is absent from the CDR3, which likely points to a read error. The rearrangement links TRBV4-1 to TRBJ1-6; weak D call: TRBD1 (6 bases). Germline loops: CDR1 MGHRA, CDR2 YSYEKL. Trimming took off 4 bases at V and 7 bases at J, with 17 bases between the two ends. The CDR3 spans 16 residues. CDR3 nucleotides: TGCGCCAGCAGCCGCTCCCCGGGGGGGGCGAATTCACCCCTCCACTCT. As protein: CASSRSPGGANSPLHS.

This chain connects TRBV5-6 to TRBJ1-5; 11 bases align to TRBD1. The CDR3 has 15 residues. Per the germline V gene, CDR1 is SGHDT and CDR2 is YYEEEE. V shed 1 base, J shed 6 bases, and the junction held 3 bases outside the gene matches. CDR3 nucleotide sequence: TGTGCCAGCAGCTTGCGGACAGGGGGCTTTCAGCCCCAGCATTTT. It is translated as CASSLRTGGFQPQHF.